These 16 T cell receptor beta chains were sequenced from one sample in a study of blood T cells in healthy people across ages. Through a sample-barcoded 5' primer and a J-beta primer mix, a second PCR was run for about 6 to 11 cycles. TCRdb ran MiXCR on the 5' RACE reads and lists one entry per CDR3 protein. Altogether about 1.6 million distinct CDR3 sequences are present, around 35% being singletons, with the ten largest covering approximately 11%. Sequenced input: blood. These receptor sequences come from a woman younger than 45 in good health.

The V and J genes are TRBV4-2 and TRBJ2-2; weak D call: TRBD1 (5 bases). The V end was cut by 4 bases, the J end by 7 bases, with 19 bases between. Germline-derived CDR1 and CDR2 are LGHNA and YNFKEQ. The CDR3 totals 16 residues. The CDR3 protein is CASSREDTAVGGELFF. The CDR3, as DNA: TGTGCCAGCAGCCGAGAGGACACCGCGGTAGGCGGGGAGCTGTTTTTT.

The table lists this clonotype with a few counts. This chain uses TRBV10-1 with TRBJ1-1; no clear D gene. Deletions cut 0 bases from V and 5 bases from J, with 7 bases between. The CDR3 is 13 residues long. Germline CDR1 reads WNHNN; CDR2 reads SYGVQD (reference sequence). The CDR3 reads CASSESRGTEAFF. DNA for the CDR3: TGCGCCAGCAGTGAGTCCCGAGGGACTGAAGCTTTCTTT.

This clonotype came up a few times. The rearrangement links TRBV5-1 to TRBJ2-3, with 7 bases fitting TRBD2. This CDR3 spans 15 amino acids. The V and J ends lost 3 bases and 3 bases, in that order; junction bases with no gene match: 7. Germline V gene sequence: CDR1 SGHRS, CDR2 YFSETQ. The CDR3 region is CASSSDGAGTDTQYF. As DNA, the CDR3 is TGCGCCAGCAGCTCGGACGGAGCGGGAACAGATACGCAGTATTTT.

Concerning this clonotype: The junction does not match germline at one end; this may be a read error. The V call is TRBV12-3 or TRBV12-4, the J call TRBJ2-1, with TRBD2 identical over 9 bases. This CDR3 spans 15 amino acids. CDR3 residues: CASSVGLAGENGQFF. The CDR3 coding sequence is TGTGCCAGCAGTGTCGGGTTAGCGGGGGAGAATGGGCAGTTCTTC.

To note about this clonotype: A much larger clone sits a single nucleotide away, making a read error possible. The chain has TRBV10-3 and TRBJ2-1; D might be TRBD1 (6 bases). Trimming stripped 4 bases from V and 5 bases from J, with 21 bases between. This CDR3 contains 17 residues. Germline V gene data show CDR1 as ENHRY and CDR2 as SYGVKD. The CDR3 loop reads CAISGSIGSDRNNEQFF. Written as DNA, the CDR3 is TGTGCCATCAGTGGGTCGATAGGCTCGGACAGAAACAATGAGCAGTTCTTC.

The J gene is TRBJ1-5, the V gene TRBV20-1; D is unresolved. The V gene lost 5 bases and the J gene lost 1 base, with 9 bases spanning the gap. The germline V gene encodes CDR1 DFQATT and CDR2 SNEGSKA (reference sequence). The CDR3 has 13 residues. The CDR3 protein is CSAGGISNQPQHF. Here the CDR3 DNA reads TGCAGTGCTGGCGGGATCAGCAATCAGCCCCAGCATTTT.

The chain links TRBV7-9 to TRBJ1-2; D is unclear. Between the trimmed V and J ends, which lost 5 bases and 8 bases, there was a span of 6 bases. This CDR3 has 10 amino acids. Germline loops: CDR1 SEHNR, CDR2 FQNEAQ (reference sequence). The CDR3 loop is CASSPEGYTF. Here the CDR3 DNA reads TGTGCCAGCAGCCCGGAGGGCTACACCTTC. Drawing the rest from reference TRBV7-9 and TRBJ1-2, the complete variable domain is DTGVSQNPRHKITKRGQNVTFRCDPISEHNRLYWYRQTLGQGPEFLTYFQNEAQLEKSRLLSDRFSAERPKGSFSTLEIQRTEQGDSAMYLCASSPEGYTFGSGTRLTVV.

This clonotype was seen once. The rearrangement uses TRBV3-1 and TRBJ1-5, with D uncertain. Germline V gives CDR1 LGHDT, CDR2 YNNKEL (reference sequence). CDR3 length: 13 residues. V shed 3 bases and J shed 3 bases, with 6 bases lying between them. CDR3 nucleotides: TGTGCCAGCAGCCAGTCGGTCAATCAGCCCCAGCATTTT. Translated: CASSQSVNQPQHF.

The chain carries TRBV28 and TRBJ1-2; TRBD1 is a possible D gene (6 bases). The CDR3 extends over 13 amino acids. The germline V and J ends were trimmed by 6 bases and 4 bases, with 12 bases remaining between them. Germline values: CDR1 MDHEN, CDR2 SYDVKM. CDR3 protein: CASSLGTIYGYTF. The CDR3 nucleotides read TGTGCCAGCAGCCTGGGGACAATCTATGGCTACACCTTC.

The chain links TRBV18 to TRBJ2-5; 8 bases are a match to TRBD2. Trimming removed 5 bases from V and 2 bases from J; junction bases left unmatched: 10. Germline V CDR1 and CDR2: KGHSH, LQKENI. The CDR3 spans 16 residues. In nucleotides, the CDR3 is TGTGCCAGCTCATCAAACAGACTAGCGTCACAAGAGACCCAGTACTTC. It yields the protein CASSSNRLASQETQYF.

The chain carries TRBV28 and TRBJ2-1, with D maybe TRBD2 (7 bases). This CDR3 contains 15 residues. Germline CDR1 and CDR2: MDHEN and SYDVKM. V was clipped by 6 bases and J by 7 bases, with 19 bases between them. CDR3: CASSGIRGATNEQFF. DNA of the CDR3: TGTGCCAGCAGCGGAATACGGGGGGCTACGAATGAGCAGTTCTTC.

The J gene is TRBJ2-1, the V gene TRBV20-1, with D perhaps matching TRBD2 (6 bases). This CDR3 is built from 16 residues. V lost 3 bases and J 7 bases, leaving 22 bases between the germline ends. CDR1 DFQATT and CDR2 SNEGSKA come from the germline V gene (reference sequence). The CDR3 here is CSASPPGASGFNEQFF. CDR3 nucleotides: TGCAGTGCTAGCCCGCCGGGAGCCTCGGGATTTAATGAGCAGTTCTTC.

This chain links TRBV12-3 or TRBV12-4 with TRBJ1-1; no reliable D call. The V end lost 6 bases, the J end lost 6 bases, and 14 bases lay between the germline ends. CDR3 length: 13 residues. CDR3 nucleotides: TGTGCCAGCAGAACTGGACGGATGCCTGAAGCTTTCTTT. Its translation is CASRTGRMPEAFF.

This clonotype was seen more than once but under ten times. The chain employs TRBV6-5 and TRBJ2-1; 10 bases are shared with TRBD2. Per the germline V gene, CDR1 is MNHEY and CDR2 is SVGAGI. With 5 bases clipped from V and 8 bases from J, the junction kept 9 bases outside the gene matches. The CDR3 loop spans 15 amino acids. CDR3: CASSQGTSEGDEQFF. In nucleotides, the CDR3 is TGTGCCAGCAGTCAAGGGACTAGCGAGGGGGATGAGCAGTTCTTC.

This clonotype has more than one count but fewer than ten. This sequence joins TRBV20-1 and TRBJ2-3; D could derive from TRBD1 or TRBD2 (5 bases each). This CDR3 has 15 amino acids. Germline-derived CDR1 and CDR2 are DFQATT and SNEGSKA (reference sequence). V lost 4 bases and J 2 bases, leaving 16 bases between the germline ends. This CDR3 reads CSAKALGGNTDTQYF. Written as DNA, the CDR3 is TGCAGTGCTAAGGCCCTTGGGGGAAACACAGATACGCAGTATTTT.

CDR3 loop: CASGYSSGLTPDTQYF. CDR3 DNA: TGCGCCAGCGGCTACTCGTCCGGGCTCACACCAGATACGCAGTATTTT. The V gene is TRBV5-1, the J gene TRBJ2-3, with D unresolved. V was clipped by 7 bases and J by 4 bases, with 22 bases between them. The germline V gene encodes CDR1 SGHRS and CDR2 YFSETQ. The CDR3 consists of 16 residues.